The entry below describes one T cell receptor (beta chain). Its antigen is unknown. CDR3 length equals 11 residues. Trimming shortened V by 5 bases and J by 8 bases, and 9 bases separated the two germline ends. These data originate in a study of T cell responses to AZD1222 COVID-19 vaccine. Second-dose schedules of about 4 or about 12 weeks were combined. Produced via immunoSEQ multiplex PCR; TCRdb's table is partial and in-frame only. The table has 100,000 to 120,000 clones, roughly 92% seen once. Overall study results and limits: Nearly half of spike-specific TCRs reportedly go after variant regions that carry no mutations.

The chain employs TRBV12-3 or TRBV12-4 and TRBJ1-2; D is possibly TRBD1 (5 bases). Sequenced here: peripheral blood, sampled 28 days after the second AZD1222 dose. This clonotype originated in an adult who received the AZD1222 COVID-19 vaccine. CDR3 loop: CASSNGGGYTF. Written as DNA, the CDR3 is TGTGCCAGCAGTAACGGGGGGGGCTACACCTTC.